These 4 T cell receptor beta chains were all obtained from the same sample, sequenced in a study of Graves' ophthalmopathy and Graves' hyperthyroidism. Beta-chain TCR CDR3 regions were amplified from RNA transcripts. The authors performed first-round RT-PCR with HTBI primers and then a second-round multiplex PCR. TCRdb fed the multiplex PCR reads into MiXCR, producing one record per CDR3 protein. The repertoire has approximately 640,000 distinct CDR3 sequences, roughly two fifths of them found once; the top ten carry around 3%. Input material: peripheral blood. The receptors come from an adult man with Graves' ophthalmopathy.

The chain links TRBV7-9 to TRBJ2-4; TRBD1 matches 8 bases. Germline CDR1 reads SEHNR; CDR2 reads FQNEAQ (reference sequence). V trimming: 5 bases; J trimming: 6 bases; junction bases outside the gene matches: 9. This CDR3 is 15 amino acids long. The CDR3 bases are TGTGCCAGCAGCCCGGGACAGGTTGGAGGAAACATTCAGTACTTC. It encodes CASSPGQVGGNIQYF.

This clonotype has at least ten counts. The chain uses TRBV7-2 and TRBJ2-5; D may be TRBD1 (5 bases). Germline V gene lookup returns CDR1 SGHTA and CDR2 FQGNSA. The CDR3 sequence is 13 residues long. Between the trimmed V and J ends, which lost 4 bases and 0 bases, there was a span of 6 bases. The CDR3: CASSSQDQETQYF. The CDR3 DNA sequence: TGTGCCAGCAGCTCACAGGACCAAGAGACCCAGTACTTC.

This clonotype was seen ten or more times. The J gene is TRBJ1-5, the V gene TRBV12-3 or TRBV12-4; D is possibly TRBD1 (6 bases). The CDR3 is 12 residues long. Trimming removed 6 bases from V and 5 bases from J, with 8 bases in between. DNA for the CDR3: TGTGCCAGCAGGCAGGGGTATCAGCCCCAGCATTTT. Translated: CASRQGYQPQHF.

This clonotype showed up many times. This chain connects TRBV19 to TRBJ1-2, with a tentative D call TRBD1 (5 bases). The CDR3 runs 14 residues. The germline gives CDR1 LNHDA, CDR2 SQIVND (reference sequence). V lost 3 bases to trimming and J lost 1 base, with 9 bases between them. CDR3 region: CASSMGRLNYGYTF. The CDR3 nucleotides read TGTGCCAGTAGTATGGGACGTCTTAACTATGGCTACACCTTC.